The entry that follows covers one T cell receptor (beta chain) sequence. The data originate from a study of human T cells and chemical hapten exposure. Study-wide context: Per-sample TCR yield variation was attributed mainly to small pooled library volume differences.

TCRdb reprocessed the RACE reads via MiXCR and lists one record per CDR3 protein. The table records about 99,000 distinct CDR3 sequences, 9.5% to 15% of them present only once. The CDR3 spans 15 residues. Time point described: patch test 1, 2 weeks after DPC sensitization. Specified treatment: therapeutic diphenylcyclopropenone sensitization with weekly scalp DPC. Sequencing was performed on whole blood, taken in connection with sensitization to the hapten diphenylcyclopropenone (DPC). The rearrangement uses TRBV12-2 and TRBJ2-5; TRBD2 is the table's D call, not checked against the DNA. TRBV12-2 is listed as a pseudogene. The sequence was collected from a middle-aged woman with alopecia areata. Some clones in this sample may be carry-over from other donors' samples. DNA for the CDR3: TGTGCAAGTCGCTCCACCGGGACTACTGAAGAGACCCAGTACTTC. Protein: CASRSTGTTEETQYF.